A selection of T cell receptor beta chains follows, all from one sample in a study of T cell clonotyping in hematopoietic cell transplantation. Sequencing used immunoSEQ multiplex PCR; TCRdb keeps in-frame clones, though not all of them. The table includes roughly 9,800 clones, around 86% detected once. This sample comprised peripheral blood mononuclear cells, obtained before stem cell transplant. All receptors derive from a woman aged 50 to 60 with chronic myeloid leukemia. Some clones in this sample may be carry-over from other donors' samples. CDR3s leave out the opening cysteine and the closing phenylalanine or tryptophan. D genes are given only for firm matches. Some rows have no size entry. The others give once, few or many, or a class for an expanded clone.

TRBJ2-2	TRBD1	once	TRBV30	AWSKGGKTGELF
TRBJ2-1	TRBD2	NA	TRBV7-9	ASSLETSANEQF
TRBJ2-1	NA	few	TRBV4-3	ASSQDRGSSYNEQF
TRBJ1-1	NA	once	TRBV11-2	ASSLAQMNTEAF
TRBJ2-2	TRBD2	NA	TRBV19	ASSTHLGGSLTGELF
TRBJ1-5	TRBD1	once	TRBV29-1	SVGQGVDQPQH
TRBJ2-7	NA	NA	TRBV21-1	ASGGVSEPYEQY
TRBJ2-7	NA	once	TRBV5-1	ASSLQTHAYEQY
TRBJ2-3	TRBD1	NA	TRBV28	ASRHGTGGPDTQY
TRBJ2-2	NA	NA	TRBV29-1	SVAQNTGELF
TRBJ2-5	TRBD1	NA	TRBV30	AWSGGQGRGETQY
TRBJ2-7	TRBD1	NA	TRBV29-1	SVPGTGANEQY
TRBJ2-7	NA	NA	TRBV6-5	ASKQSYSSYEQY
TRBJ1-4	NA	NA	TRBV6-1	ASSEALGRASANEKLF
TRBJ1-4	TRBD1	NA	TRBV7-6	ASSPRQGLATNEKLF
TRBJ2-3	NA	NA	TRBV9	ASSARRGITDTQY
TRBJ2-1	TRBD2	once	TRBV19	ASSMTAGGWGHNEQF
TRBJ2-7	NA	NA	TRBV19	ASSKNRDQYEQY
TRBJ2-1	TRBD2	NA	TRBV5-1	ASGAGVYNEQF
TRBJ1-5	NA	NA	TRBV5-6	ASSLEGFNQPQH
TRBJ2-5	NA	once	TRBV5-1	ASSFSSGSGETQY
TRBJ1-2	TRBD1	NA	TRBV27	ASSADWTGRGYT
TRBJ2-2	NA	once	TRBV7-2	ASSPEGSSASTGELF
TRBJ1-2	NA	NA	TRBV29-1	SAQAGGPNYGYT
TRBJ1-5	NA	NA	TRBV28	ASVGPWGQPQH
TRBJ2-7	NA	NA	TRBV4-1	ASSQELTEWTTSYEQY
TRBJ2-3	TRBD2	once	TRBV6-6	ASSYLAASTDTQY
TRBJ2-1	NA	NA	TRBV18	ASSPSSEQF
TRBJ2-2	TRBD1	NA	TRBV13	ASSLDRGIDTGELF
TRBJ2-1	TRBD2	once	TRBV10-1	ASSVVAGAEQF
TRBJ1-1	NA	NA	TRBV28	ASSFILAGTEAF
TRBJ2-7	NA	NA	TRBV28	ASGSETYEQY
TRBJ2-5	NA	NA	TRBV19	ASRSSGLGQETQY
TRBJ2-5	TRBD1	NA	TRBV29-1	SVGQGVQETQY
TRBJ2-7	TRBD1	NA	TRBV28	ASSSTSTGTRYEQY
TRBJ2-7	TRBD1	NA	TRBV2	ASRMDRGSYEQY
TRBJ2-6	NA	NA	TRBV7-3	ASSLLSLGAGANVLT
TRBJ2-1	NA	NA	TRBV2	ASRAGSREF
TRBJ2-7	NA	NA	TRBV7-3	ASSLLSPPPYEQY
TRBJ2-7	TRBD1	once	TRBV30	AWKSSTGRYEQY
TRBJ2-5	NA	NA	TRBV30	AWSPYSPETQY
TRBJ2-3	TRBD2	NA	TRBV6-1	ASSVAGADTQY
TRBJ1-1	NA	NA	TRBV4-3	ASSQAMGGHTEAF
TRBJ2-7	TRBD2	NA	TRBV10-3	AIGPGLVGSY
TRBJ1-2	TRBD1	NA	TRBV10-3	AITLRQGHGYT
TRBJ2-1	TRBD2	NA	TRBV28	ASRAAGTNYNEQF
TRBJ2-7	NA	NA	TRBV4-2	ASSQDGGGYEQY
TRBJ2-3	TRBD2	NA	TRBV6-5	ASSYSLAGGPDTQY
TRBJ1-5	NA	NA	TRBV4-3	ASSQDSGRNQPQH
TRBJ1-3	NA	NA	TRBV11-1	ASSSNPASGNTIY
TRBJ2-4	NA	NA	TRBV7-2	ASSLGTKNIQY
TRBJ2-7	NA	NA	TRBV7-9	ASSASGDYSYEQY
TRBJ2-7	TRBD1	NA	TRBV19	ASRGTGSYEQY
TRBJ2-5	NA	NA	TRBV15	ATSRVGGNRGETQY
TRBJ1-1	NA	NA	TRBV10-3	AISDSRENTEAF
TRBJ2-3	NA	NA	TRBV11-3	ASSPHRDTDTQY